One sample yielded the 14 T cell receptor beta chains listed below, sequenced in a study of cytomegalovirus exposure and HLA in healthy donors. Data came from immunoSEQ multiplex PCR; TCRdb stores just in-frame clones and leaves some out. The sample includes around 190,000 clones, around nine tenths seen only once; the top ten take 7.2%. The sequenced material came from PBMCs. The receptor source for this set is a man aged 25 to 40 in good health and CMV-seropositive.

The chain uses TRBV28 and TRBJ1-2; TRBD1 might be the D (5 bases). The germline V gene encodes CDR1 MDHEN and CDR2 SYDVKM. CDR3 length: 15 residues. V lost 4 bases and J lost 0, with 12 bases in between. This CDR3 reads CASSSGGGANYGYTF. The CDR3, as DNA: TGTGCCAGCAGTTCCGGGGGGGGAGCTAACTATGGCTACACCTTC.

The chain couples TRBV29-1 to TRBJ1-2, with D uncertain. The V end was cut by 1 base, the J end by 6 bases, with 12 bases between. The germline V gene encodes CDR1 SQVTM and CDR2 ANQGSEA. The length of the CDR3 is 13 residues. The CDR3 sequence is CSVEVVAEDGYTF. The CDR3 DNA reads TGCAGCGTTGAAGTCGTGGCAGAGGATGGCTACACCTTC.

The V call is TRBV5-6, the J call TRBJ2-5; D uncertain. Germline assignment: CDR1 SGHDT and CDR2 YYEEEE. This CDR3 has 15 amino acids. V gave up 0 bases and J gave up 4 bases, with 13 bases separating them. The CDR3 protein is CASSLGPPSRETQYF. CDR3 coding DNA: TGTGCCAGCAGCTTGGGGCCCCCGAGCAGAGAGACCCAGTACTTC.

V usage is TRBV7-8 and J usage is TRBJ1-4; D not resolved. This CDR3 region has 14 residues. Deletions cut 6 bases from V and 8 bases from J, with 16 bases between. Germline V gene sequence: CDR1 SGHVS, CDR2 FQNEAQ. CDR3 DNA: TGTGCCAGCAGATACCGGGGAGTTCGGGAAAAACTGTTTTTT. The encoded protein is CASRYRGVREKLFF.

The chain employs TRBV19 and TRBJ1-2; perhaps TRBD1 as D (6 bases). V dropped 4 bases and J dropped 5 bases, with 11 bases sitting between them. The CDR3 contains 13 residues. CDR1 LNHDA and CDR2 SQIVND come from the germline V gene (reference sequence). Written as DNA, the CDR3 is TGTGCCAGTAGTAACAGGGCCGCGTATGGCTACACCTTC. Its translation: CASSNRAAYGYTF. The full variable domain, completed using reference TRBV19 and TRBJ1-2, is DGGITQSPKYLFRKEGQNVTLSCEQNLNHDAMYWYRQDPGQGLRLIYYSQIVNDFQKGDIAEGYSVSREKKESFPLTVTSAQKNPTAFYLCASSNRAAYGYTFGSGTRLTVV.

The chain uses TRBV20-1 and TRBJ2-7, with a possible D match to TRBD2 (6 bases). V was cut by 6 bases and J by 6 bases, with 12 bases left in between. Germline loops: CDR1 DFQATT, CDR2 SNEGSKA (reference sequence). This CDR3 contains 11 residues. The CDR3 bases are TGCAGTGCCCTGGACTACGGCGAGCAGTACTTC. Translated: CSALDYGEQYF.

V and J are TRBV2 and TRBJ2-5, with 15 bases matching TRBD2. The V gene end was trimmed by 6 bases and the J gene end by 5 bases; junction bases not matched to a gene: 7. The CDR3 is 16 amino acids. Germline V gives CDR1 SNHLY, CDR2 FYNNEI. CDR3 sequence reads: CASRGLAGGPGETQYF. The CDR3 nucleotides read TGTGCCAGCAGAGGACTAGCGGGAGGGCCGGGGGAGACCCAGTACTTC.

This clone was seen once. This chain links TRBV9 with TRBJ2-5; no reliable D call. The CDR3 consists of 14 residues. CDR1 and CDR2 from the germline V gene are SGDLS and YYNGEE. Trimming stripped 6 bases from V and 0 bases from J, with 12 bases between. Here the CDR3 reads CASKLDEYQETQYF. As DNA, the CDR3 is TGTGCCAGCAAATTAGACGAGTACCAAGAGACCCAGTACTTC.

This sequence joins TRBV30 and TRBJ2-7, with D hard to call. Germline CDR1 GTSNPN, CDR2 SVGIG (reference sequence). This CDR3 comprises 11 residues. V gave up 2 bases and J gave up 6 bases, with 8 bases separating them. The CDR3 reads CAWSSMAEQYF. CDR3 in DNA: TGTGCCTGGAGTTCCATGGCCGAGCAGTACTTC.

The V call is TRBV7-2, the J call TRBJ2-7, with a weak D call TRBD1 (7 bases). Germline lookup yields CDR1 SGHTA and CDR2 FQGNSA. Trimming took 4 bases from V and 0 from J, leaving 10 bases between them. CDR3 size: 14 residues. The CDR3 sequence is CASSWGDSSYEQYF. DNA for the CDR3: TGTGCCAGCAGCTGGGGGGACAGCTCCTACGAGCAGTACTTC.

V gene TRBV6-5 combines with J gene TRBJ1-5; no definite D call. This CDR3 is 12 amino acids long. Trimming stripped 0 bases from V and 5 bases from J, with 2 bases between. CDR1 and CDR2 from the germline V gene are MNHEY and SVGAGI. CDR3 amino acids: CASSYSDQPQHF. CDR3 bases: TGTGCCAGCAGTTACTCTGATCAGCCCCAGCATTTT.

This clone came up once. This chain connects TRBV6-5 to TRBJ2-7, with 7 bases that match TRBD1. Germline assignment: CDR1 MNHEY and CDR2 SVGAGI. V was clipped by 4 bases and J by 1 base; unmatched bases: 4. The CDR3 runs to 14 residues. The CDR3 DNA sequence: TGTGCCAGCAGTTTTAGGGACAGTTCCTACGAGCAGTACTTC. Encoded protein: CASSFRDSSYEQYF.

The V and J genes are TRBV5-6 and TRBJ2-2; 13 bases line up with TRBD2. The germline V gene encodes CDR1 SGHDT and CDR2 YYEEEE. This CDR3 is 17 amino acids long. Trimming took 3 bases from V and 5 from J; bases not matched to a gene: 7. The CDR3 bases are TGTGCCAGCAGCTCGGGACTAGCGGGGAGGAGGACCGGGGAGCTGTTTTTT. Protein sequence: CASSSGLAGRRTGELFF. Full variable domain (rest looked up from reference TRBV5-6 and TRBJ2-2): DAGVTQSPTHLIKTRGQQVTLRCSPKSGHDTVSWYQQALGQGPQFIFQYYEEEERQRGNFPDRFSGHQFPNYSSELNVNALLLGDSALYLCASSSGLAGRRTGELFFGEGSRLTVL.

The chain employs TRBV10-3 and TRBJ1-2; 10 bases line up with TRBD1. Germline CDR1 reads ENHRY; CDR2 reads SYGVKD. The CDR3 length is 15 residues. The J segment lost 1 base and the V segment lost 5 bases, leaving 4 bases of the junction unmatched. The CDR3 spells CAISLTGGGNYGYTF. CDR3 nucleotide sequence: TGTGCCATCAGTTTGACAGGGGGCGGTAACTATGGCTACACCTTC.